This is a list of T cell receptor beta chains from one sample in a study of T-cell memory formation after mild COVID-19. One entry per CDR3 protein, called by TCRdb with MiXCR from the 5' RACE reads. Altogether 45,000 to 50,000 distinct CDR3 sequences are present, approximately 7.6% being singletons, with the ten largest covering roughly 1.5%. Specimen: PBMCs or a T cell subset sorted from them (not recorded which). These receptors originate from a man younger than 30 who had mild COVID-19 (a few samples of this study predate the infection). Cell type and time point are not known. Each CDR3 is given with its conserved first and last residue. Not every row has a clone size; where given, it reads once, few, many or a size class.

abundance	v_gene	j_gene	CDR3aa
.	TRBV29-1	TRBJ2-3	CSVDGMVLAGGITDTQYF
.	TRBV20-1	TRBJ2-7	CSARIAGAPGEQYF
few	TRBV12-3/TRBV12-4	TRBJ2-3	CASSQDYNTDTQYF
.	TRBV19	TRBJ1-1	CASSIGTANTEAFF
few	TRBV29-1	TRBJ2-1	CSVEPVYSYNEQFF
many	TRBV7-7	TRBJ2-1	CASSPFGGAPNEQFF
many	TRBV7-2	TRBJ2-1	CASSLFVGALSNEQFF
.	TRBV2	TRBJ2-3	CASIPGVSGGADTQYF
.	TRBV7-3	TRBJ2-3	CASSFHERDTQYF
.	TRBV5-1	TRBJ1-4	CASSAPGQSEKLFF
many	TRBV2	TRBJ1-5	CASSATGNDQPQHF
few	TRBV7-9	TRBJ1-6	CASSLSDSSSPLHF
few	TRBV7-2	TRBJ1-5	CASSQDSYYSNQPQHF
.	TRBV5-1	TRBJ1-6	CASSVDRGHSPLHF
many	TRBV6-2/TRBV6-3	TRBJ2-5	CASSSTSGGRGTQYF